The 18 T cell receptor beta chains presented below share a single source sample, sequenced in a study of T cells in localized non-small cell lung cancer (dated by TCRdb to about 2020). Preparation of the library involved the immunoSEQ multiplex PCR assay. TCRdb mirrors the immuneACCESS table, restricted to in-frame sequences. Some clones are absent from its copies; in checked studies, under half trace to an unresolved V gene, and the reason for the others is unknown. The sample table contains some 16,000 clones; only one count was recorded for roughly 81% of them. In total, the top ten clones hold 23% of the sample. Material: peripheral blood, obtained before any cancer treatment. The receptors originated from a male donor older than 55 with stage I lung adenocarcinoma.

The rearrangement links TRBV19 to TRBJ1-3; no firm D call. V lost 3 bases to trimming and J lost 0 bases, with 9 bases between them. The CDR3 spans 15 residues. CDR1 is LNHDA and CDR2 is SQIVND in the germline V gene (reference sequence). The CDR3 DNA sequence: TGTGCCAGTAGTATCCTGGCGGCCTCTGGAAACACCATATATTTT. This translates into CASSILAASGNTIYF.

This clone has a single count. J is TRBJ2-3 and V is TRBV5-1; D is possibly TRBD1 (7 bases). CDR1 SGHRS and CDR2 YFSETQ come from the germline V gene. Between the trimmed V and J ends, which lost 0 bases and 3 bases, there was a span of 14 bases. This CDR3 region has 16 residues. The CDR3 region is CASSLAPGGGTDTQYF. As DNA, the CDR3 is TGCGCCAGCAGCTTGGCCCCAGGGGGAGGTACAGATACGCAGTATTTT.

CDR3 residues: CATSTKGIGANVLTF. CDR3 nucleotides: TGTGCCACCAGCACGAAAGGAATTGGGGCCAACGTCCTGACTTTC. The J gene is TRBJ2-6, the V gene TRBV15, with D unresolved. V was shortened by 4 bases and J by 3 bases, with 10 bases between the two germline ends. The CDR3 loop spans 15 amino acids. Looked up from germline, CDR1 is LNHNV and CDR2 is YYDKDF (reference sequence).

This chain uses TRBV6-5 with TRBJ1-1, with D hard to call. The CDR3 covers 12 residues. Germline V CDR1 and CDR2: MNHEY, SVGAGI. V lost 9 bases and J 2 bases, leaving 10 bases between the germline ends. The CDR3 nucleotides are TGTGCCAGTTCGCAATCCAACACTGAAGCTTTCTTT. It is translated as CASSQSNTEAFF.

This clone was observed a handful of times. CDR3 DNA: TGTGCCAGCAGCTTAGTGGTTCTAAGAGGCACAGATACGCAGTATTTT. Translating it yields CASSLVVLRGTDTQYF. V gene TRBV7-2 combines with J gene TRBJ2-3, with D unresolved. CDR1 and CDR2 (germline): SGHTA, FQGNSA. The CDR3 has 16 amino acids. Trimming took off 1 base at V and 1 base at J, with 12 bases between the two ends. Drawing the rest from reference TRBV7-2 and TRBJ2-3, the complete variable domain is GAGVSQSPSNKVTEKGKDVELRCDPISGHTALYWYRQSLGQGLEFLIYFQGNSAPDKSGLPSDRFSAERTGGSVSTLTIQRTQQEDSAVYLCASSLVVLRGTDTQYFGPGTRLTVL.

V gene TRBV2 combines with J gene TRBJ2-1, with D perhaps TRBD2 (6 bases). The germline CDR1 and CDR2 sequences are SNHLY and FYNNEI. Trimming removed 3 bases from V and 7 bases from J, with 16 bases in between. This CDR3 contains 15 residues. The CDR3 DNA sequence: TGTGCCAGCAGTGACGAAGGCGGGCGGGGAAATGAGCAGTTCTTC. It is translated as CASSDEGGRGNEQFF.

In DNA, the CDR3 is TGCGCCAGCAGCTTGGCGGTAGGGACGGTAGCCTACGAGCAGTACTTC. Translated: CASSLAVGTVAYEQYF. This chain uses TRBV5-1 with TRBJ2-7; the D call may be TRBD1 or TRBD2 (5 bases each). Germline CDR1 is SGHRS and CDR2 is YFSETQ. Between the trimmed V and J ends, which lost 0 bases and 2 bases, there was a span of 15 bases. The CDR3 totals 16 residues.

In its sample, this clone was seen a few times. The chain links TRBV7-9 to TRBJ1-2, with D possibly matching TRBD1 (5 bases). V was shortened by 1 base and J by 4 bases, with 13 bases between the two germline ends. Germline CDR1 reads SEHNR; CDR2 reads FQNEAQ (reference sequence). The CDR3 is 15 amino acids. The CDR3 spells CASSLDPGLVYGYTF. DNA for the CDR3: TGTGCCAGCAGCTTAGATCCAGGGTTGGTCTATGGCTACACCTTC.

This clone was recorded once. The V call is TRBV18, the J call TRBJ2-7; 10 bases line up with TRBD1. Germline V gives CDR1 KGHSH, CDR2 LQKENI. CDR3 size: 16 residues. V shed 6 bases, J shed 2 bases, and the junction held 10 bases outside the gene matches. The CDR3 region has the DNA TGTGCCAGCTCTGGGACAGGGGAAGGGGGCCCCTACGAGCAGTACTTC. This translates into CASSGTGEGGPYEQYF. Filled out from reference TRBV18 and TRBJ2-7, the complete variable domain reads NAGVMQNPRHLVRRRGQEARLRCSPMKGHSHVYWYRQLPEEGLKFMVYLQKENIIDESGMPKERFSAEFPKEGPSILRIQQVVRGDSAAYFCASSGTGEGGPYEQYFGPGTRLTVT.

The count of this clone is one. The rearrangement joins TRBV28 to TRBJ1-1, with unresolved D. CDR3 length: 13 residues. V lost 5 bases, J lost 5 bases, and 12 bases lay in between. Germline lookup yields CDR1 MDHEN and CDR2 SYDVKM. Here the CDR3 DNA reads TGTGCCAGCAGTCTTCCCCAGCGGACTGAAGCTTTCTTT. Translation gives CASSLPQRTEAFF.

The gene calls are TRBV10-3 and TRBJ1-2, with TRBD1 matching over 8 bases. Germline V gene sequence: CDR1 ENHRY, CDR2 SYGVKD. With V trimmed by 6 bases and J by 7 bases, 7 bases remained unmatched. This CDR3 is built from 13 residues. For the CDR3, the DNA is TGTGCCATCAGGCTACAGGGGGGAGGTGGCTACACCTTC. Translating gives CAIRLQGGGGYTF.

This clone appeared a few times. The rearrangement links TRBV4-2 to TRBJ2-7; 7 bases are a match to TRBD1. This CDR3 comprises 13 residues. CDR1 LGHNA and CDR2 YNFKEQ come from the germline V gene. V dropped 2 bases and J dropped 6; count of bases not matched to a gene: 4. This CDR3 reads CASSQPTGVEQYF. The CDR3, as DNA: TGTGCCAGCAGCCAACCCACAGGGGTCGAGCAGTACTTC.

This chain links TRBV4-1 with TRBJ2-4, with 7 positions matching TRBD1. V was pared by 3 bases and J by 0 bases, with 11 bases of the junction left unmatched. Germline V CDR1 and CDR2: MGHRA, YSYEKL. This CDR3 has 18 amino acids. As DNA, the CDR3 is TGCGCCAGCAGCCAGCCGGGACAGACTTTGAAAGCCAAAAACATTCAGTACTTC. This sequence encodes CASSQPGQTLKAKNIQYF.

The chain links TRBV28 to TRBJ2-6, with 8 positions matching TRBD1. The V gene's germline CDR1 is MDHEN and CDR2 SYDVKM. V gave up 7 bases and J gave up 0 bases; unmatched junction bases: 5. This CDR3 contains 16 residues. This chain's CDR3 is CASNQGAFSGANVLTF. CDR3 coding DNA: TGTGCCAGCAATCAGGGGGCTTTCTCTGGGGCCAACGTCCTGACTTTC.

V and J are TRBV19 and TRBJ1-2; the D is unclear. V gave up 3 bases and J gave up 5 bases, with 16 bases separating them. CDR1 and CDR2 (germline): LNHDA, SQIVND (reference sequence). This CDR3 has 15 residues. CDR3 nucleotides: TGTGCCAGTAGTATGACGGCACCGGAGATTTATGGCTACACCTTC. Amino acids: CASSMTAPEIYGYTF.

The chain uses TRBV5-6 and TRBJ2-5; D may be TRBD1 (5 bases). Germline lookup yields CDR1 SGHDT and CDR2 YYEEEE. The CDR3 is 16 residues long. V lost 4 bases and J lost 3, with 19 bases in between. DNA of the CDR3: TGTGCCAGCAGCCAGATCTCGTGGGGCAGGGAAGAGACCCAGTACTTC. This codes for CASSQISWGREETQYF.

The V and J genes are TRBV27 and TRBJ2-1; no firm D call. V was pared by 6 bases and J by 16 bases, with 19 bases between. The germline V gene encodes CDR1 MNHEY and CDR2 SMNVEV (reference sequence). The length of the CDR3 is 12 residues. As DNA, the CDR3 is TGTGCCAGCAGGACCGGATCGCTGATGCCCTTCTTC. Encoded protein: CASRTGSLMPFF.

Turning to this clone: Other DNA sequences from this sample encode an identical CDR3 as well. V gene TRBV18 combines with J gene TRBJ1-2, with TRBD1 matching over 9 bases. The CDR3 contains 14 residues. The V and J ends lost 0 bases and 8 bases, in that order; junction bases with no gene match: 4. Germline loops: CDR1 KGHSH, CDR2 LQKENI. This chain's CDR3 is CASSPPGGQGGYTF. The CDR3 DNA reads as TGTGCCAGCTCACCACCTGGAGGACAGGGGGGCTACACCTTC. Together with reference TRBV18 and TRBJ1-2, the CDR3 gives the full variable domain: NAGVMQNPRHLVRRRGQEARLRCSPMKGHSHVYWYRQLPEEGLKFMVYLQKENIIDESGMPKERFSAEFPKEGPSILRIQQVVRGDSAAYFCASSPPGGQGGYTFGSGTRLTVV.